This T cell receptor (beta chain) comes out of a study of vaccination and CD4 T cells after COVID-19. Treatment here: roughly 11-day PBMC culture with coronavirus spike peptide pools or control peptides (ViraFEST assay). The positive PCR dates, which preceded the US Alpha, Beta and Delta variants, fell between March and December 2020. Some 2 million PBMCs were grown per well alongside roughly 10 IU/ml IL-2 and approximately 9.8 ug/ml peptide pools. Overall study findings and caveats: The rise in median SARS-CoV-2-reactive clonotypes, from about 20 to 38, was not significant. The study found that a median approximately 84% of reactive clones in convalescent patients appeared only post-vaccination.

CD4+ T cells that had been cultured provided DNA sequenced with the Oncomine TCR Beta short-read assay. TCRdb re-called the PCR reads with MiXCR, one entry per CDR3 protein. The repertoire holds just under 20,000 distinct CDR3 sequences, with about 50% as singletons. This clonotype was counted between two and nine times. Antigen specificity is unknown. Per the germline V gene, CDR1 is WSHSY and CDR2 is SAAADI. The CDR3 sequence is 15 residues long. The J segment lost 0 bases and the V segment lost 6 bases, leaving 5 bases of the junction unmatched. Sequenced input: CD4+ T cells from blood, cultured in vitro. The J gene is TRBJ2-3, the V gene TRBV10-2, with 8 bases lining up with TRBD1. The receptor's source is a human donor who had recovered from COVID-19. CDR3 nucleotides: TGCGCCAGCAGGCGGACAGGGCAAAGCACAGATACGCAGTATTTT. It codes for CASRRTGQSTDTQYF.